A selection of T cell receptor beta chains follows, all from one sample in a study of post-analysis software for immune sequencing data. TCRdb ran MiXCR on the PCR reads and lists one entry per CDR3 protein. The table includes hundreds of thousands of distinct CDR3 sequences, 25% to 30% detected once. The sequenced sample consisted of blood. These receptors came from a girl under 18 with multiple sclerosis. The CDR3 runs from the conserved cysteine through the conserved F or W. Fields, in order: J gene, D gene, V gene, CDR3 protein. A D gene is named only where the DNA matches it firmly.

TRBJ2-3 | TRBD1 | TRBV7-2 | CASSFRGQGTDTQYF
TRBJ2-5 | - | TRBV13 | CASKGRGPGEETQYF
TRBJ2-2 | TRBD2 | TRBV5-1 | CASSLDIAGVLINTGELFF
TRBJ2-7 | TRBD2 | TRBV5-1 | CASSLGLAAGYGEQYF
TRBJ2-7 | - | TRBV7-9 | CASESESSYEQYF
TRBJ1-2 | - | TRBV18 | CASSPPIGGSGYTF
TRBJ2-3 | TRBD1 | TRBV27 | CASSLLVTGGTDTQYF
TRBJ2-3 | TRBD1 | TRBV24-1 | CATSGTGGSTDTQYF
TRBJ2-3 | TRBD2 | TRBV10-3 | CAIRGRERGGTDTQYF
TRBJ2-1 | TRBD2 | TRBV5-6 | CASSRRPGTSVKNEQFF
TRBJ2-7 | - | TRBV5-1 | CASSLAQVGYVEQYF
TRBJ2-1 | TRBD1 | TRBV29-1 | CSVKQGTEQFF
TRBJ1-4 | TRBD1 | TRBV7-9 | CASSKLDRGNEKLFF
TRBJ1-2 | TRBD1 | TRBV20-1 | CSARQDRTLGYTF